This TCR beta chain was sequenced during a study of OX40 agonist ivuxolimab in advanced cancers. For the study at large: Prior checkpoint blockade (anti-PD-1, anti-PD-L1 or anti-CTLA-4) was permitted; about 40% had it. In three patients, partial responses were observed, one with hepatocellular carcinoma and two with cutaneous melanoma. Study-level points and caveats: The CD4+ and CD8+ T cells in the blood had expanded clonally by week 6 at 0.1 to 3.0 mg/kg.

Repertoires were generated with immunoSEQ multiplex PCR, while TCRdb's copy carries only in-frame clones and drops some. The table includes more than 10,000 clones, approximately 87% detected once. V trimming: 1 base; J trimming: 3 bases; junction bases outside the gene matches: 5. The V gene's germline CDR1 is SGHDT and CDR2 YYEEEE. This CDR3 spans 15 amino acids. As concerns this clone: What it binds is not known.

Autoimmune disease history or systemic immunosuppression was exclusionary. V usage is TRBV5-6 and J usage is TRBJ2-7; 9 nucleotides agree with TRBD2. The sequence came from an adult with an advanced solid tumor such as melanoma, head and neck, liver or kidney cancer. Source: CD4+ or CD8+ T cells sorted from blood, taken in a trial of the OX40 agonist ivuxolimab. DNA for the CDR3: TGTGCCAGCAGCTTGTCCCTAGCGGGGATCTACGAGCAGTACTTC. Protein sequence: CASSLSLAGIYEQYF.